This TCR beta chain was captured in a study of persistence of HIV-infected CD4 T cells. Findings and limits, study-wide: CMV- and Gag-responding cells had lower TCRbeta richness than CD3/CD28-responding cells.

Details on this clone: The antigen is unknown.

Nonspecific anti-CD3/anti-CD28 bead stimulation represents the broad CD4+ T cell repertoire. Responding CD4+ T cells were sorted by upregulation of both CD40 ligand and CD69. Donors were HIV-1-infected adults who began suppressive ART during chronic infection. CDR3 length: 15 amino acids. Trimming pared 0 bases from V and 4 bases from J, leaving 12 bases between. Per the germline V gene, CDR1 is KGHSH and CDR2 is LQKENI. Sequencing used immunoSEQ version 4 in survey mode. TCRdb keeps only in-frame clones here, not all; method: immunoSEQ multiplex PCR. The sample records more than 35,000 clones, 91% being singletons.

The TCR sequence derives from an adult man with HIV who was CMV-seropositive. Sequencing used CD4+ T cells sorted from PBMCs after roughly 20-hour stimulation, obtained from a patient who received antiretroviral therapy. This chain connects TRBV18 to TRBJ1-2; D may be TRBD1 (6 bases). CDR3 amino acids: CASSPPGASGYGYTF. For the CDR3, the DNA is TGTGCCAGCTCACCACCGGGGGCCTCGGGCTATGGCTACACCTTC.